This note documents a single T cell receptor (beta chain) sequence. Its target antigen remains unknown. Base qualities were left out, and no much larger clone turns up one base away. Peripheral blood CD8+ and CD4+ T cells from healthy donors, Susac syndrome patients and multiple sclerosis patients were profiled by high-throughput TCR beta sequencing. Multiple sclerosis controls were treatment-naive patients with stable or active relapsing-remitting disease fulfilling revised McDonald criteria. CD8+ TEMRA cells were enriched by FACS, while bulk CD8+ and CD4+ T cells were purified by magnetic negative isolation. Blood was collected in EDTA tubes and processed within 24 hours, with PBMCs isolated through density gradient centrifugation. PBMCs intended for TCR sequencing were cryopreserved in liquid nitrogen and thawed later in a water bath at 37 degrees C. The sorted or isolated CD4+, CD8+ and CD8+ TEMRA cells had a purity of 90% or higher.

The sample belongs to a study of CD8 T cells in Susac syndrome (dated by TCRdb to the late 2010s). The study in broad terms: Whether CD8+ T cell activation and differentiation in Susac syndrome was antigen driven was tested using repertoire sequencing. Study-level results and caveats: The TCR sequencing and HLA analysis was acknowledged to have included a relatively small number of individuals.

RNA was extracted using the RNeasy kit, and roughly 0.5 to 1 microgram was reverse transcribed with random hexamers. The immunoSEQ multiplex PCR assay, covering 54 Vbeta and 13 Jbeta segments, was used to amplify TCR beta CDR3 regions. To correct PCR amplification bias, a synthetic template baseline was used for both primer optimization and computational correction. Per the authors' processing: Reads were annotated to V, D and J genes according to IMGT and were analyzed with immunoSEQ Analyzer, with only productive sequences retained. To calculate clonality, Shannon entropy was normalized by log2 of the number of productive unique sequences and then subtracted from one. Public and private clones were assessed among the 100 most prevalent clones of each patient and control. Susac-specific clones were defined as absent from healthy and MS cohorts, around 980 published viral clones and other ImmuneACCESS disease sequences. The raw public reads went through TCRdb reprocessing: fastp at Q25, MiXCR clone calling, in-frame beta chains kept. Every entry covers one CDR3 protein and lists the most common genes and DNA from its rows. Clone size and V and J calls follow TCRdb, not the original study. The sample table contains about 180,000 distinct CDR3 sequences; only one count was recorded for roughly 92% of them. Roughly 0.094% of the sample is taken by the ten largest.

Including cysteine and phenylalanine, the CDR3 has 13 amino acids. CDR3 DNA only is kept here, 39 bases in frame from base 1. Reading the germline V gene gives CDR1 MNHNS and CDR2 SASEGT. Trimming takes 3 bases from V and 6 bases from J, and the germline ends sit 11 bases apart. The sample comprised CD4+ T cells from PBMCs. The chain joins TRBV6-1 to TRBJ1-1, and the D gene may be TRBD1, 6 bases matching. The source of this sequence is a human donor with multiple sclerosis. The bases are TGTGCCAGCAGTGAGAACAGGGTCCCTGAAGCTTTCTTT. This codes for CASSENRVPEAFF.